This section outlines one T cell receptor (beta chain) sequence together with its context. Its antigen is not identified. V lost 0 bases to trimming and J lost 12 bases; unmatched junction nucleotides: 11. The CDR3 is made up of 15 amino acids. Per germline, CDR1 LGHDT and CDR2 YNNKEL (reference sequence). Alongside a J-beta primer mix, a sample-barcoded 5' primer served in a second PCR lasting roughly 7 to 11 cycles. TCRdb re-called the 5' RACE reads with MiXCR, one entry per CDR3 protein. The table shows some 710,000 distinct CDR3 sequences, with 20% to 25% occurring only once. These data belong to a study of blood T cells in healthy people across ages. Notes on the study in general: Strong correlation was found linking TCR beta diversity to naive T cell percentage. Significant beta diversity loss was already apparent by age roughly 38, declining roughly linearly.

The source of this sequence is a man between 65 and 85 years old in good health. The material sequenced was blood. V is TRBV3-1 and J is TRBJ1-3; TRBD1 aligns across 7 bases. The CDR3 spells CASSQEDRSWMGIYF. The CDR3 DNA reads TGTGCCAGCAGCCAAGAGGACAGGAGCTGGATGGGCATATATTTT.